The rows below give T cell receptor beta chains drawn from one sample of a study of T-cell reconstitution after alpha-beta-depleted transplantation in children. Each CDR3 protein gets one entry after TCRdb re-called the PCR reads with MiXCR. The repertoire includes around 580,000 distinct CDR3 sequences, approximately 22% of them detected once, and around an eighth sits in the top ten. This material consisted of PBMCs, mostly from graft donor cells, taken 360 days after TCRalphabeta/CD19-depleted stem cell transplant. The receptors stem from a boy less than two years old who had a stem cell transplant for acute myeloid leukemia, so the T cells may come from the graft donor. CDR3s include the opening cysteine and the closing phenylalanine or tryptophan. Fields, in order: V gene, clone size, CDR3 length, J gene, D gene, CDR3 protein, CDR3 DNA. A D gene is named only where the DNA matches it firmly. The size field is filled for only some rows; it gives once, few, many or a size class.

>TRBV6-4|many|13|TRBJ2-1|NA
CASSAGLYNEQFF
TGTGCCAGCAGTGCCGGACTCTACAATGAGCAGTTCTTC
>TRBV9|NA|15|TRBJ2-1|NA
CASSVAEGAYNEQFF
TGTGCCAGCAGCGTAGCAGAGGGCGCCTACAATGAGCAGTTCTTC
>TRBV12-3/TRBV12-4|many|14|TRBJ1-5|TRBD1
CASSGTGGNQPQHF
TGTGCCAGCAGTGGGACAGGGGGAAATCAGCCCCAGCATTTT
>TRBV20-1|NA|16|TRBJ1-4|TRBD1
CSAATIKTGGNEKLFF
TGCAGTGCGGCGACCATTAAGACAGGGGGAAATGAAAAACTGTTTTTT
>TRBV20-1|NA|14|TRBJ1-2|TRBD1
CSASGQGGNYGYTF
TGCAGTGCCTCGGGACAGGGCGGTAACTATGGCTACACCTTC
>TRBV21-1|many|15|TRBJ1-2|NA
CASSKIPGRGYGYTF
TGTGCCAGCAGCAAAATTCCAGGGAGGGGTTACGGCTACACCTTC
>TRBV5-4|NA|20|TRBJ2-3|TRBD1
CASSSHRGQGDWGRTDTQYF
TGTGCCAGCAGCTCTCACCGCGGACAGGGAGACTGGGGACGCACAGATACGCAGTATTTT
>TRBV12-3/TRBV12-4|NA|15|TRBJ1-5|NA
CASSPIGDSNQPQHF
TGTGCCAGCAGTCCCATAGGGGATAGCAATCAGCCCCAGCATTTT
>TRBV18|few|14|TRBJ2-5|NA
CASSLRGYQETQYF
TGTGCCAGCTCACTACGCGGGTACCAAGAGACCCAGTACTTC
>TRBV12-3/TRBV12-4|many|15|TRBJ2-3|NA
CASSRTLTGTDTQYF
TGTGCCAGCAGTCGAACACTGACAGGCACAGATACGCAGTATTTT
>TRBV6-5|many|16|TRBJ2-3|TRBD2
CASSYLAGGGTDTQYF
TGTGCCAGCAGTTACCTAGCGGGGGGGGGCACAGATACGCAGTATTTT
>TRBV6-4|many|15|TRBJ2-3|NA
CASSPGTGSPDTQYF
TGTGCCAGCAGTCCCGGGACTGGCTCCCCAGATACGCAGTATTTT
>TRBV5-1|few|16|TRBJ2-5|TRBD1
CASSLGATGAQETQYF
TGCGCCAGCAGCTTGGGGGCGACAGGGGCCCAAGAGACCCAGTACTTC
>TRBV12-3/TRBV12-4|many|18|TRBJ2-7|NA
CASSPGFSGRFLSNEQYF
TGTGCCAGCAGTCCGGGATTCAGTGGGCGGTTCTTGTCGAACGAGCAGTACTTC
>TRBV20-1|NA|14|TRBJ2-3|NA
CSAVTPTMENTQYF
TGCAGTGCCGTCACCCCCACTATGGAAAATACGCAGTATTTT
>TRBV6-5|NA|16|TRBJ2-1|NA
CASSYSPRGAHNEQFF
TGTGCCAGCAGTTACTCCCCCCGGGGGGCACACAATGAGCAGTTCTTC
>TRBV7-9|NA|15|TRBJ2-3|NA
CASSSGRDLSDTQYF
TGTGCCAGCAGCTCTGGCAGGGATTTGTCAGATACGCAGTATTTT
>TRBV6-1|few|17|TRBJ2-1|TRBD2
CASSPLPTSGGLNEQFF
TGTGCCAGCAGTCCTCTCCCTACTAGCGGGGGACTCAATGAGCAGTTCTTC
>TRBV18|few|16|TRBJ2-7|NA
CASSSLGVRSSYEQYF
TGTGCCAGCTCGAGCCTCGGGGTCCGGAGCTCCTACGAGCAGTACTTC
>TRBV13|few|14|TRBJ1-1|NA
CASSLLKVNTEAFF
TGTGCCAGCAGCTTACTCAAGGTTAACACTGAAGCTTTCTTT
>TRBV6-1|few|13|TRBJ1-2|TRBD1
CASTRGGAYGYTF
TGTGCCAGCACCCGAGGGGGCGCCTATGGCTACACCTTC
>TRBV24-1|few|15|TRBJ2-2|TRBD1
CATSDLGQGHGELFF
TGTGCCACCAGTGATCTCGGACAGGGACACGGGGAGCTGTTTTTT
>TRBV6-4|NA|16|TRBJ2-1|TRBD2
CASSESVLAGGNEQFF
TGTGCCAGCAGTGAGTCGGTACTAGCGGGAGGAAATGAGCAGTTCTTC
>TRBV5-1|NA|14|TRBJ2-1|TRBD2
CASSQGGGVNEQFF
TGCGCCAGCAGCCAGGGCGGGGGTGTCAATGAGCAGTTCTTC
>TRBV6-1|NA|14|TRBJ2-1|TRBD1
CASTQGAFNNEQFF
TGTGCCAGCACCCAGGGGGCGTTCAACAATGAGCAGTTCTTC